This T cell receptor beta chain was obtained from a study of cytomegalovirus exposure and HLA in healthy donors. Study findings and constraints: Reports indicate that TCR beta sequences accurately predicted the HLA-A and HLA-B alleles of most subjects.

V was cut by 3 bases and J by 7 bases, with 7 bases left in between. The CDR3 has 11 residues. CDR1 SNHLY and CDR2 FYNNEI come from the germline V gene. The PCR had 60 Vbeta and 13 Jbeta primers. Generated by immunoSEQ multiplex PCR, the TCRdb table keeps only in-frame clones and is missing some. The sample includes 100,000 or so clones, approximately 73% of them seen just once. About this clone itself: Antigen unknown.

The sequence derives from a woman aged 45-65 years in good health and CMV-seropositive. This chain links TRBV2 with TRBJ2-7; no definite D call. The specimen was PBMCs. CDR3 residues: CASSEAGEQYF. The CDR3, as DNA: TGTGCCAGCAGTGAGGCCGGGGAGCAGTACTTC.